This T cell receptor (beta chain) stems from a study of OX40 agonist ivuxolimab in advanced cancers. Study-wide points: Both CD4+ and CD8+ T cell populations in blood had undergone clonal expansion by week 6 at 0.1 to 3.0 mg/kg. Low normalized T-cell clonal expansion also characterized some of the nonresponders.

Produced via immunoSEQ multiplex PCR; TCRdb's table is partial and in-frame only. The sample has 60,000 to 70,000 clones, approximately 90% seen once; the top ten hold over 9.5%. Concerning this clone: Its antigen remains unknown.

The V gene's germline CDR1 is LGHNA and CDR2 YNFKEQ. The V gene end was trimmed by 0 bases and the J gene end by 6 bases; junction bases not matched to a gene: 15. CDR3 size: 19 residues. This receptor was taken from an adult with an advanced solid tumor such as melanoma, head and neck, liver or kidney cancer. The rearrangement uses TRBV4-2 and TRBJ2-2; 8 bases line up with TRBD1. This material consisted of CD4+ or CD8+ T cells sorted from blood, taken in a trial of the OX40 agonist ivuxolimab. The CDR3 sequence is CASSQDGHRTGKIPGELFF. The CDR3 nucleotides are TGTGCCAGCAGCCAAGACGGGCACCGGACAGGGAAGATCCCCGGGGAGCTGTTTTTT.